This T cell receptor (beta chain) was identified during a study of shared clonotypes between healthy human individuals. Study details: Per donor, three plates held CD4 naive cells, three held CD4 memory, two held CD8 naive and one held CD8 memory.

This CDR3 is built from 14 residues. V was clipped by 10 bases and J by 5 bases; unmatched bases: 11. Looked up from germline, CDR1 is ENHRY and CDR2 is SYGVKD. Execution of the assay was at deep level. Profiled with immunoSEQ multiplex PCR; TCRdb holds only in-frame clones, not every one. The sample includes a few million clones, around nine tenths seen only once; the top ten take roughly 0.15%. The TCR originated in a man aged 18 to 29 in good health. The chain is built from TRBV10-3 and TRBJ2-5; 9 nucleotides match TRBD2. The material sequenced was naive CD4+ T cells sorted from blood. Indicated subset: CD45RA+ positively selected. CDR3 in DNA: TGTGCCACCTTAGCGGGAGTCAGTCAGGAGACCCAGTACTTC. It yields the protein CATLAGVSQETQYF.